One T cell receptor (beta chain) is described in this entry. As originally analysed: Amplified reference gene primers provided the basis for estimating nucleated cell counts. Measured with immunoSEQ multiplex PCR; TCRdb has only the in-frame clones, and not every one. V and J calls and clone size are those listed in that table; D and trimming were worked out from the DNA. The sample yields approximately 35,000 clones, approximately 86% seen once. The entry originates in a study of blood T cell repertoires in COVID-19. Study-level background: Both acute and convalescent COVID-19 samples were obtained from the United States, Italy and Spain. PBMCs, B-cell-depleted T cells, or T cells were the source of the cDNA or gDNA that made up the material.

Germline CDR1 reads SNHLY; CDR2 reads FYNNEI. The CDR3 runs to 18 residues. With 1 base removed from V and 0 bases from J, the gap between germline ends came to 18 bases. Specimen: peripheral blood. The source of this sequence is a woman in her 70s with active COVID-19. This sequence joins TRBV2 and TRBJ1-1, with TRBD1 as a possible D gene (6 bases). In DNA, the CDR3 is TGTGCCAGCAGTGAAGTTCGTCAGGGGCCTTTCCTGAACACTGAAGCTTTCTTT. Translation gives CASSEVRQGPFLNTEAFF.